A single sample gave rise to the 26 T cell receptor beta chains below, sequenced in a study of T-cell reconstitution after alpha-beta-depleted transplantation in children. Unique molecular identifiers were used in preparing the TCRbeta library. Each CDR3 protein is one row after TCRdb ran MiXCR on the PCR reads. The sample yields just under 250,000 distinct CDR3 sequences, over 20% seen once. The sequencing here drew on PBMCs, taken before TCRalphabeta/CD19-depleted stem cell transplant. Every receptor here comes from a girl aged 2-15 years with Fanconi anemia, due to receive a stem cell transplant.

The count of this clonotype is one. The CDR3: CASSSWTGGNEQFF. The DNA of the CDR3 is TGTGCCAGCAGTTCGTGGACAGGGGGCAATGAGCAGTTCTTC. This chain uses TRBV6-2 or TRBV6-3 with TRBJ2-1; 10 nucleotides agree with TRBD1. CDR3 length: 14 residues. The germline CDR1 and CDR2 sequences are MNHEY and SVGEGT. With 4 bases clipped from V and 6 bases from J, the junction kept 3 bases outside the gene matches.

The table lists this clonotype with many counts. V gene TRBV20-1 combines with J gene TRBJ2-1; either TRBD1 or TRBD2 may fit D (5 bases each). V dropped 3 bases and J dropped 0 bases, with 9 bases sitting between them. The CDR3 consists of 14 residues. Germline V gene sequence: CDR1 DFQATT, CDR2 SNEGSKA (reference sequence). CDR3 amino acids: CSARRGPSYNEQFF. In DNA form, the CDR3 reads TGCAGTGCTAGGAGGGGTCCCTCCTACAATGAGCAGTTCTTC.

This clonotype came up once. The V gene is TRBV4-2, the J gene TRBJ2-1, with 10 bases fitting TRBD2. Germline V lookup: CDR1 LGHNA, CDR2 YNFKEQ. The J segment lost 0 bases and the V segment lost 4 bases, leaving 21 bases of the junction unmatched. The CDR3 runs 22 residues. CDR3 bases: TGTGCCAGCAGCCCGCTTAGGGTCAGTACTAGCGGGGACAAAAGCTCCTACAATGAGCAGTTCTTC. Residues: CASSPLRVSTSGDKSSYNEQFF.

This clonotype appeared many times. V gene TRBV11-2 combines with J gene TRBJ2-7; D is perhaps TRBD2 (6 bases). Germline V lookup: CDR1 SGHAT, CDR2 FQNNGV. CDR3 length: 14 amino acids. Trimming stripped 3 bases from V and 2 bases from J, with 11 bases between. The CDR3 sequence is CASSFGSGPYEQYF. CDR3 coding DNA: TGTGCCAGCAGCTTCGGTAGCGGACCCTACGAGCAGTACTTC.

This rearrangement joins TRBV12-5 to TRBJ2-1; TRBD2 might be the D (5 bases). CDR3 length: 15 residues. V was clipped by 3 bases and J by 0 bases, with 9 bases between them. The germline CDR1 and CDR2 sequences are LGHNT and FRNRAP. Here the CDR3 reads CASGLGRDSYNEQFF. The CDR3 nucleotides read TGTGCTAGTGGTTTAGGTCGGGACTCCTACAATGAGCAGTTCTTC.

This clonotype was found many times. This chain joins TRBV15 and TRBJ2-7, with D tentatively TRBD1 (6 bases). Germline CDR1 LNHNV, CDR2 YYDKDF (reference sequence). Trimming removed 0 bases from V and 5 bases from J, with 20 bases in between. CDR3 length equals 17 residues. The CDR3 loop is CATSRDPILYDRHEQYF. CDR3 bases: TGTGCCACCAGCAGAGATCCTATCCTATACGACAGGCACGAGCAGTACTTC. The variable domain in full, with the rest retrieved from reference TRBV15 and TRBJ2-7, is DAMVIQNPRYQVTQFGKPVTLSCSQTLNHNVMYWYQQKSSQAPKLLFHYYDKDFNNEADTPDNFQSRRPNTSFCFLDIRSPGLGDTAMYLCATSRDPILYDRHEQYFGPGTRLTVT.

This clonotype has ten or more counts. The CDR3 DNA follows: TGCAGCGGACTGATATTTCTAGCGCACGGCTCCTACAATGAGCAGTTCTTC. This gives the protein CSGLIFLAHGSYNEQFF. V and J are TRBV29-1 and TRBJ2-1; possible D gene TRBD2, 6 bases. Trimming shortened V by 7 bases and J by 0 bases, and 22 bases separated the two germline ends. This CDR3 is 17 amino acids long. The germline V gene encodes CDR1 SQVTM and CDR2 ANQGSEA.

The chain links TRBV29-1 to TRBJ2-2; D uncertain. This CDR3 has 11 amino acids. Germline V CDR1 and CDR2: SQVTM, ANQGSEA. Trimming cost V 7 bases and J 6 bases, with 9 bases left between them. The CDR3 sequence: CSATLAGELFF. The CDR3 DNA sequence: TGCAGCGCTACTCTAGCCGGGGAGCTGTTTTTT.

The rearrangement links TRBV20-1 to TRBJ2-7; TRBD2 might be the D (6 bases). Germline V lookup: CDR1 DFQATT, CDR2 SNEGSKA (reference sequence). The CDR3 contains 13 residues. V was cut by 5 bases and J by 5 bases, with 16 bases left in between. The CDR3 DNA reads TGCAGTGCTGGACGGGAGTTTAAGAACGAGCAGTACTTC. This translates into CSAGREFKNEQYF.

This clonotype showed up many times. The V gene is TRBV5-1, the J gene TRBJ2-1; D may be TRBD1 (5 bases). This CDR3 comprises 17 residues. V was clipped by 3 bases and J by 4 bases, with 20 bases between them. CDR1 is SGHRS and CDR2 is YFSETQ in the germline V gene. The CDR3 protein is CASSSQTNLGPYNEQFF. The CDR3 nucleotides read TGCGCCAGCAGCTCGCAAACGAATCTGGGGCCTTACAATGAGCAGTTCTTC.

This clonotype has just a few counts. This chain connects TRBV5-1 to TRBJ2-7; TRBD1 matches 7 bases. Germline assignment: CDR1 SGHRS and CDR2 YFSETQ. CDR3 length: 14 residues. Germline trimming cut 6 bases from V and 5 bases from J; bases unmatched to any gene: 11. CDR3 DNA: TGCGCCAGCAAGCTTGGGCTAACAGGGGACGAGCAGTACTTC. Translated, it gives CASKLGLTGDEQYF.

This clonotype was observed many times. This rearrangement joins TRBV13 to TRBJ2-4; D is perhaps TRBD1 (5 bases). The CDR3 spans 16 residues. Germline V gene sequence: CDR1 PRHDT, CDR2 FYEKMQ (reference sequence). Trimming shortened V by 5 bases and J by 0 bases, and 14 bases separated the two germline ends. The CDR3 region is CASSEQDPLAKNIQYF. CDR3 in DNA: TGTGCCAGCAGCGAACAGGATCCCCTAGCCAAAAACATTCAGTACTTC.

The chain recombines TRBV5-5 with TRBJ1-5, with D possibly matching TRBD1 (6 bases). CDR1 and CDR2 (germline): SGHKS, YYEKEE (reference sequence). V lost 4 bases and J 6 bases, leaving 17 bases between the germline ends. There are 15 residues in the CDR3. CDR3 sequence (DNA): TGTGCCAGCAGCGGTGCCCAGGGGTCGGGTCAGCCCCAGCATTTT. It encodes CASSGAQGSGQPQHF. The whole variable domain, remainder taken from reference TRBV5-5 and TRBJ1-5, is DAGVTQSPTHLIKTRGQQVTLRCSPISGHKSVSWYQQVLGQGPQFIFQYYEKEERGRGNFPDRFSARQFPNYSSELNVNALLLGDSALYLCASSGAQGSGQPQHFGDGTRLSIL.

The chain has TRBV2 and TRBJ2-7, with 9 bases matching TRBD1. Germline-derived CDR1 and CDR2 are SNHLY and FYNNEI. The CDR3 loop spans 14 amino acids. V gave up 8 bases and J gave up 5 bases; unmatched junction bases: 10. The CDR3 is CASGGDRVFHEQYF. The CDR3 nucleotides read TGTGCCAGCGGCGGGGACAGGGTGTTCCACGAGCAGTACTTC.

The V call is TRBV15, the J call TRBJ2-5; tentative D call: TRBD2 (5 bases). Germline lookup yields CDR1 LNHNV and CDR2 YYDKDF (reference sequence). This CDR3 is built from 15 residues. Deletions cut 2 bases from V and 7 bases from J, with 17 bases between. CDR3 sequence: CATSRLRVSGVTQYF. Written as DNA, the CDR3 is TGTGCCACCAGCAGATTGAGGGTGTCTGGGGTGACCCAGTACTTC.

This chain connects TRBV11-1 to TRBJ1-5, with a possible D match to TRBD1 (6 bases). Trimming cost V 7 bases and J 1 base, with 11 bases left between them. The CDR3 has 14 amino acids. Germline CDR1 reads SGHAT; CDR2 reads FQDESV (reference sequence). The chain's CDR3 is CASTGGGSNQPQHF. For the CDR3, the DNA is TGTGCCAGCACCGGGGGGGGCAGCAATCAGCCCCAGCATTTT.

The chain uses TRBV6-4 and TRBJ2-1; 8 bases map to TRBD2. The trim removed 2 bases at V and 3 bases at J, leaving 3 bases unmatched. This CDR3 has 15 residues. Looked up from germline, CDR1 is MRHNA and CDR2 is SNTAGT. The CDR3, as DNA: TGTGCCAGCAGTGACATGGCGGGGGGCTACAATGAGCAGTTCTTC. Protein sequence: CASSDMAGGYNEQFF.

This clonotype was counted many times. The genes are TRBV9 and TRBJ2-3; the match to TRBD1 covers 11 bases. The ends lost 4 bases at V and 6 bases at J; junction bases unmatched: 7. This CDR3 has 15 residues. Germline-derived CDR1 and CDR2 are SGDLS and YYNGEE. The CDR3 sequence: CASSQGQGAQDTQYF. DNA of the CDR3: TGTGCCAGCAGCCAAGGACAGGGGGCGCAGGATACGCAGTATTTT.

The V call is TRBV29-1, the J call TRBJ1-2, with 8 nucleotides matching TRBD1. V lost 6 bases, J lost 8 bases, and 11 bases stayed unmatched. The CDR3 loop spans 13 amino acids. Germline V gives CDR1 SQVTM, CDR2 ANQGSEA. The CDR3 DNA reads TGCAGCGTCCATGGACAGGGCGGGTACGGCTACACCTTC. This translates into CSVHGQGGYGYTF.

This clonotype was counted a few times. The V gene is TRBV25-1, the J gene TRBJ2-7; 7 bases are shared with TRBD2. Germline values: CDR1 MGHDK, CDR2 SYGVNS. The junction had 10 bases not matched to a gene; V was cut back by 7 bases and J by 7 bases. This CDR3 region has 13 residues. Written as DNA, the CDR3 is TGTGCCAGCACTTCGGGAGGTCTGAGGGAGCAGTACTTC. The encoded protein is CASTSGGLREQYF.

This clonotype was detected many times. V is TRBV29-1 and J is TRBJ1-2; D is unresolved. The V and J ends lost 2 bases and 3 bases respectively, with 7 bases between them. The CDR3 length is 12 residues. Germline V gives CDR1 SQVTM, CDR2 ANQGSEA. The CDR3 reads CSVELGDYGYTF. In DNA form, the CDR3 reads TGCAGCGTTGAACTGGGCGACTATGGCTACACCTTC.

The CDR3 nucleotides are TGTGCCAGCACCGCAATCTACGAGCAGTACTTC. Residues: CASTAIYEQYF. This chain links TRBV6-1 with TRBJ2-7; D is uncertain. This CDR3 contains 11 residues. V was pared by 7 bases and J by 3 bases, with 7 bases between. The germline CDR1 and CDR2 sequences are MNHNS and SASEGT.

The chain employs TRBV29-1 and TRBJ2-3; D might be TRBD1 (5 bases). Germline V gives CDR1 SQVTM, CDR2 ANQGSEA. This CDR3 is built from 12 residues. The V end lost 4 bases, the J end lost 7 bases, and 12 bases lay between the germline ends. CDR3 in amino acids: CSVGVGENTQYF. The CDR3 coding sequence is TGCAGCGTTGGTGTAGGGGAAAATACGCAGTATTTT.

This clonotype was seen ten or more times. The V gene is TRBV18, the J gene TRBJ2-7; D is unclear. Per germline, CDR1 KGHSH and CDR2 LQKENI. The V end lost 5 bases, the J end lost 0 bases, and 2 bases lay between the germline ends. This CDR3 comprises 11 residues. The CDR3 sequence: CASSNSYEQYF. The CDR3, as DNA: TGTGCCAGCTCAAACTCCTACGAGCAGTACTTC.

This chain uses TRBV7-2 with TRBJ1-1, with D tentatively TRBD1 (6 bases). Germline CDR1 and CDR2: SGHTA and FQGNSA. The CDR3 extends over 16 amino acids. Trimming cost V 1 base and J 0 bases, with 12 bases left between them. The CDR3 region has the DNA TGTGCCAGCAGCTTAGTTCGACAGGTTATGAACACTGAAGCTTTCTTT. Translating gives CASSLVRQVMNTEAFF.

This chain uses TRBV10-3 with TRBJ2-3; 7 bases fit TRBD1. The CDR3 is 14 residues long. Germline lookup yields CDR1 ENHRY and CDR2 SYGVKD. V shed 6 bases, J shed 2 bases, and the junction held 5 bases outside the gene matches. The CDR3 protein is CAISRDRPTDTQYF. CDR3 bases: TGTGCCATCAGCCGGGACAGACCCACAGATACGCAGTATTTT.